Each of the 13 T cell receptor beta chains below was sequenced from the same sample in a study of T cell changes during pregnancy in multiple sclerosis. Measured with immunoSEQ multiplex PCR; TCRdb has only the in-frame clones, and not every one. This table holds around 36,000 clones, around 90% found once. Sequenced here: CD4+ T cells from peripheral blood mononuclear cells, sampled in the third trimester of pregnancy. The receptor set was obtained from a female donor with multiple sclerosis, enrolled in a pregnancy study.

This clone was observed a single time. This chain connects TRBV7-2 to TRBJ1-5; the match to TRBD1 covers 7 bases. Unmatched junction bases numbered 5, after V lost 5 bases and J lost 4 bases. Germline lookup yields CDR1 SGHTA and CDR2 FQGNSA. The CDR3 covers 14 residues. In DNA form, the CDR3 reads TGTGCCAGCAGCCAAGGGACAGTAAATCAGCCCCAGCATTTT. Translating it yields CASSQGTVNQPQHF.

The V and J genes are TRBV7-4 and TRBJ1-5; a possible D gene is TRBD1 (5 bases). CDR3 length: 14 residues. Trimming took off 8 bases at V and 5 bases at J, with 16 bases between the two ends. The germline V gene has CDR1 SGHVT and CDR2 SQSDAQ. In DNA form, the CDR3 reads TGTGCCAGCTGCGGGACGAGATCTGATCAGCCCCAGCATTTT. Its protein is CASCGTRSDQPQHF.

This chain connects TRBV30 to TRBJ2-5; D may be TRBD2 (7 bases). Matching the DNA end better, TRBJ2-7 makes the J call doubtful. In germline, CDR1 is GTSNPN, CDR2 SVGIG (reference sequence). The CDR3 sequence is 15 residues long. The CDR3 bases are TGTGCCTGGAGTGTACGGGGGGCGATCTCCTACGAGCAGTACTTC. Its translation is CAWSVRGAISYEQYF.

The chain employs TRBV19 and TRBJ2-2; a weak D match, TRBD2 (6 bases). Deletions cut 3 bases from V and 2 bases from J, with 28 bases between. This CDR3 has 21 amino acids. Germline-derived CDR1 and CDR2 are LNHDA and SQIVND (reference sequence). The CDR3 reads CASSIWTMDLAGTINTGELFF. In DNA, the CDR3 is TGTGCCAGTAGTATCTGGACCATGGATTTGGCGGGAACAATAAACACCGGGGAGCTGTTTTTT.

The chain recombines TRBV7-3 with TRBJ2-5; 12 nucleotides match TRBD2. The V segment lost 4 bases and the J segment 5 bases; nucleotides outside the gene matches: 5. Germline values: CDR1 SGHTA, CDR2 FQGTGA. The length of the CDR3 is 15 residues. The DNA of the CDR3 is TGTGCCAGCAGCTCCGCTCTAGCGGGAGGGGAGACCCAGTACTTC. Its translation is CASSSALAGGETQYF.

Here the CDR3 reads CASSLGASGLVTDTQYF. The CDR3 bases are TGCGCCAGCAGCTTGGGGGCTAGCGGGCTTGTCACAGATACGCAGTATTTT. The rearrangement joins TRBV5-1 to TRBJ2-3; 8 bases align to TRBD2. V trimming: 0 bases; J trimming: 2 bases; junction bases outside the gene matches: 8. This CDR3 contains 17 residues. The germline CDR1 and CDR2 sequences are SGHRS and YFSETQ.

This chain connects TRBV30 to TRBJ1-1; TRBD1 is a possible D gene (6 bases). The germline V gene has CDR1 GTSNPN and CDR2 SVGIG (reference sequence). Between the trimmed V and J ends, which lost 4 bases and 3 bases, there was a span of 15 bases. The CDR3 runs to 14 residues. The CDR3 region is CAWTGLHRDTEAFF. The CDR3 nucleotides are TGTGCCTGGACAGGGCTCCACAGGGACACTGAAGCTTTCTTT.

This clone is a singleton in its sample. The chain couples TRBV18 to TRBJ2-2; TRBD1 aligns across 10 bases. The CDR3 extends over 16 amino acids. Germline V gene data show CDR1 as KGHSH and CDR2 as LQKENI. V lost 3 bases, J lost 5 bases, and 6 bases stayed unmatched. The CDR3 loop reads CASSPRQGAETGELFF. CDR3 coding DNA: TGTGCCAGCTCACCGAGACAGGGGGCGGAAACCGGGGAGCTGTTTTTT.

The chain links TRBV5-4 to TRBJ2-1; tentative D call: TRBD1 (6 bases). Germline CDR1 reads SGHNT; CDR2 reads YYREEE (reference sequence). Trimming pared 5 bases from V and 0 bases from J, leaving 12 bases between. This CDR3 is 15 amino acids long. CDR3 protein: CASSPDRTSYNEQFF. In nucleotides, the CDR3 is TGTGCCAGCAGTCCCGACAGGACCTCCTACAATGAGCAGTTCTTC.

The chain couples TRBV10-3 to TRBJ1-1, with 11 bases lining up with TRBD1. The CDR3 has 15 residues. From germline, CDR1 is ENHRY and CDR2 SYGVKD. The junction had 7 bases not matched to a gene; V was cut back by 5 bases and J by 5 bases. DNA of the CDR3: TGTGCCATCAGTTCTGGACAGGGGGCGGGAACTGAAGCTTTCTTT. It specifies CAISSGQGAGTEAFF.

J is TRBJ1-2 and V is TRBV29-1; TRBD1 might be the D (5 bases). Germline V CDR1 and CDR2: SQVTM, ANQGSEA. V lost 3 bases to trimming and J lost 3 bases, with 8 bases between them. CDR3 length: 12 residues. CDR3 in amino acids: CSVELGDYGYTF. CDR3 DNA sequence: TGCAGCGTTGAGTTAGGGGACTATGGCTACACCTTC.

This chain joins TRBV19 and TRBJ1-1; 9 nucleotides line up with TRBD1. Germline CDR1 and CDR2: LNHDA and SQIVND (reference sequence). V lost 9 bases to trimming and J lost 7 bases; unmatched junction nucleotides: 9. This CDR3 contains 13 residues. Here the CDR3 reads CASRQGVLGEAFF. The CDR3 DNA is TGTGCCAGCCGACAGGGGGTATTAGGTGAAGCTTTCTTT.

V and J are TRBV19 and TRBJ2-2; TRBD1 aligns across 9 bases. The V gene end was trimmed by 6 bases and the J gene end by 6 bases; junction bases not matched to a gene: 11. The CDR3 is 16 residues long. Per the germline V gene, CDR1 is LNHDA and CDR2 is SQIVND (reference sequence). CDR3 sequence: CASRPPGTGLAGELFF. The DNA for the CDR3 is TGTGCCAGTAGACCGCCGGGGACAGGGTTGGCCGGGGAGCTGTTTTTT.